The TCR beta chain described here comes from a study of blood T cell repertoires in COVID-19. On the study more broadly: COVID-19 samples, acute and convalescent, were from the United States, Italy and Spain.

Participants spanned ages about 18 to 100 years and resided in 20 to 25 US areas. Sequenced by immunoSEQ multiplex PCR; TCRdb stores in-frame clones only, minus some. The sample includes about 280,000 clones, about 85% of them seen just once. The sequence derives from a woman between 50 and 59 years old who had recovered from COVID-19. The specimen sequenced was PBMCs or T cells enriched from blood (not recorded which).

CDR3: CASSYSGRGEKLFF. The CDR3 DNA reads TGTGCCAGCAGCTACAGCGGGCGCGGTGAAAAACTGTTTTTT. This chain links TRBV5-4 with TRBJ1-4; D is uncertain. This CDR3 spans 14 amino acids. Germline V lookup: CDR1 SGHNT, CDR2 YYREEE (reference sequence). Trimming left V 3 bases short and J 7 bases short, with 13 bases between.